This T cell receptor (beta chain) was sequenced in a study of regulatory T cells in long-lasting Graves disease. Time point of the sample: newly diagnosed GD, antithyroid drugs for less than 3 months. RNA from PBMCs was the source of the TCR library. To make TCR beta libraries, researchers used iRepertoire HTBI primers and Arm-PCR of CDR3 regions. From the multiplex PCR reads, TCRdb called clonotypes with MiXCR, one entry per CDR3 protein. The sample lists approximately 300,000 distinct CDR3 sequences; 15% to 20% were seen once. This CDR3 is built from 14 residues. Deletions cut 2 bases from V and 5 bases from J, with 12 bases between. CDR1 is SGHTS, CDR2 YDEGEE, per germline.

The sequence was obtained from a female donor with Graves disease. The chain has TRBV5-8 and TRBJ2-3; D ambiguous. The material sequenced was peripheral blood mononuclear cells (PBMCs), taken at new diagnosis, from a patient treated with antithyroid drugs. CDR3 protein: CASSFGVRVDTQYF. CDR3 DNA sequence: TGTGCCAGCAGCTTCGGCGTACGGGTAGATACGCAGTATTTT.